A selection of T cell receptor beta chains follows, all from one sample in a study of T cells in Graves' hyperthyroidism and ophthalmopathy. Via MiXCR, TCRdb re-called the multiplex PCR reads, giving one row per CDR3 protein. The sample yields fewer than 300,000 distinct CDR3 sequences, nearly 15% seen once. Sequencing was done on a sample of blood. These receptors originate from a woman aged 50 to 60 with Graves' hyperthyroidism that later progressed to Graves' ophthalmopathy. Both conserved end residues are part of each CDR3. The D gene is left open where the match is weak. Clone size is shown for a subset of rows, as once, few, many or a class of expanded clone.

>TRBJ2-7|TRBD2|TRBV18|many
CASSPSGGTLTYEQYF
TGTGCCAGCTCACCCAGCGGGGGCACCCTAACCTACGAGCAGTACTTC
>TRBJ2-5|TRBD2|TRBV30|many
CAWRWRGVIETQYF
TGTGCCTGGAGGTGGCGGGGGGTCATAGAGACCCAGTACTTC
>TRBJ2-3|TRBD2|TRBV27|.
CASRPLADGDTQYF
TGTGCCAGCAGGCCCCTAGCGGACGGGGATACGCAGTATTTT
>TRBJ2-7|.|TRBV7-9|.
CASSFTDYEQYF
TGTGCCAGCAGCTTTACGGACTACGAGCAGTACTTC
>TRBJ2-5|TRBD2|TRBV30|many
CAWRVGVAGVGETQYF
TGTGCCTGGAGAGTGGGAGTAGCGGGTGTAGGGGAGACCCAGTACTTC
>TRBJ2-5|TRBD1|TRBV7-9|many
CASSPRDRGRTAGETQYF
TGTGCCAGCAGCCCCCGGGACAGGGGGCGAACGGCGGGGGAGACCCAGTACTTC
>TRBJ2-7|TRBD2|TRBV7-3|.
CASSPRGGLAAYEQYF
TGTGCCAGCAGCCCCAGGGGTGGACTAGCGGCCTACGAGCAGTACTTC
>TRBJ2-7|.|TRBV5-1|many
CASSLLGQGMRAYEQYF
TGCGCCAGCAGCTTGCTAGGGCAGGGAATGCGGGCCTACGAGCAGTACTTC
>TRBJ2-1|TRBD2|TRBV5-1|many
CASSLDRLAGANEQFF
TGCGCCAGCAGCTTGGATCGACTAGCGGGAGCGAATGAGCAGTTCTTC
>TRBJ1-5|.|TRBV3-1|many
CASSQGMGNQPQHF
TGTGCCAGCAGCCAAGGGATGGGTAATCAGCCCCAGCATTTT
>TRBJ2-7|.|TRBV6-1|few
CASRGRSSYEQYF
TGTGCCAGCAGGGGCAGGAGCTCCTACGAGCAGTACTTC
>TRBJ2-4|.|TRBV19|.
CASSIALGRLAKNIQYF
TGTGCCAGTAGTATAGCCTTGGGTCGCCTAGCCAAAAACATTCAGTACTTC
>TRBJ2-5|.|TRBV20-1|many
CSASGRRRETQYF
TGCAGTGCTAGCGGGAGAAGGCGAGAGACCCAGTACTTC
>TRBJ1-2|.|TRBV5-1|many
CASSLGGSDYGYTF
TGCGCCAGCAGCTTGGGGGGGTCGGACTATGGCTACACCTTC
>TRBJ2-7|TRBD2|TRBV11-3|.
CASSSSGAQYEQYF
TGTGCCAGCAGCTCCAGCGGGGCCCAATACGAGCAGTACTTC
>TRBJ2-3|TRBD2|TRBV2|many
CASSEALSGRPDTQYF
TGTGCCAGCAGTGAAGCGCTTAGCGGGAGGCCAGATACGCAGTATTTT
>TRBJ2-7|.|TRBV27|.
CASSPMAAHEGQYF
TGTGCCAGCAGTCCCATGGCGGCCCACGAGGGGCAGTACTTC
>TRBJ1-2|.|TRBV20-1|few
CSAGQPNYGYTF
TGCAGTGCTGGACAGCCCAACTATGGCTACACCTTC
>TRBJ2-1|.|TRBV20-1|few
CSALDLSSYNEQFF
TGCAGTGCTCTTGACCTTTCCTCCTACAATGAGCAGTTCTTC
>TRBJ2-7|.|TRBV2|many
CASSEAASAYEQYF
TGTGCCAGCAGTGAAGCTGCGAGCGCCTACGAGCAGTACTTC
>TRBJ2-7|TRBD1|TRBV7-9|many
CASSLDRGAGYEQYF
TGTGCCAGCAGCTTGGACAGGGGCGCCGGGTACGAGCAGTACTTC
>TRBJ1-2|.|TRBV29-1|few
CSVVSLTPEEPYGYTF
TGCAGCGTTGTGTCCCTAACACCCGAAGAACCTTATGGCTACACCTTC
>TRBJ2-5|.|TRBV11-1|many
CASSLVLGQETQYF
TGTGCCAGCAGCTTAGTACTAGGACAAGAGACCCAGTACTTC
>TRBJ2-3|.|TRBV28|many
CASSLFLWGTDTQYF
TGTGCCAGCAGTTTATTTTTGTGGGGAACAGATACGCAGTATTTT
>TRBJ2-3|TRBD2|TRBV12-5|.
CASGLVSTSGAPDTQYF
TGTGCTAGTGGTTTGGTTTCGACTAGCGGGGCCCCGGATACGCAGTATTTT
>TRBJ1-5|.|TRBV20-1|many
CSARIDAGHQPQHF
TGCAGTGCTAGGATAGACGCCGGGCATCAGCCCCAGCATTTT
>TRBJ2-1|TRBD2|TRBV24-1|.
CATSDTGTSDANEQFF
TGTGCCACCAGTGATACCGGGACTAGCGATGCGAATGAGCAGTTCTTC
>TRBJ2-1|TRBD2|TRBV9|many
CASSVAGTSGRAEQFF
TGTGCCAGCAGCGTAGCCGGGACTAGCGGGAGGGCTGAGCAGTTCTTC
>TRBJ2-7|.|TRBV12-3/TRBV12-4|many
CASSFTGPQEGEQYF
TGTGCCAGCAGTTTTACCGGGCCCCAGGAGGGCGAGCAGTACTTC
>TRBJ2-7|TRBD1|TRBV7-9|many
CASSSEDRGFYEQYF
TGTGCCAGCAGCTCTGAGGACAGGGGGTTTTACGAGCAGTACTTC
>TRBJ2-2|TRBD1|TRBV12-5|many
CASGRAQDGQENTGELFF
TGTGCTAGTGGGCGAGCCCAAGACGGACAGGAGAACACCGGGGAGCTGTTTTTT
>TRBJ1-5|.|TRBV7-9|many
CASSWGGGSNQPQHF
TGTGCCAGCAGCTGGGGCGGAGGTAGCAATCAGCCCCAGCATTTT
>TRBJ1-5|.|TRBV5-1|many
CASSLVPSSNQPQHF
TGCGCCAGCAGCTTGGTCCCCTCCAGCAATCAGCCCCAGCATTTT
>TRBJ1-6|TRBD1|TRBV12-3/TRBV12-4|many
CASSLRQGGSPLHF
TGTGCCAGCAGTCTACGACAGGGCGGCTCACCCCTCCACTTT
>TRBJ2-7|.|TRBV20-1|many
CSARGLLYEQYF
TGCAGTGCTAGGGGACTCCTCTACGAGCAGTACTTC
>TRBJ1-1|.|TRBV6-1|many
CASSRATERTEAFF
TGTGCCAGCAGTAGGGCGACGGAGCGGACTGAAGCTTTCTTT
>TRBJ2-7|TRBD2|TRBV2|many
CANGGTSGRANSYEQYF
TGTGCCAACGGGGGGACTAGCGGGAGGGCCAACTCCTACGAGCAGTACTTC
>TRBJ1-4|TRBD1|TRBV5-6|few
CASSWTQGFGEKLFF
TGTGCCAGCAGCTGGACACAGGGGTTCGGTGAAAAACTGTTTTTT
>TRBJ2-1|.|TRBV18|many
CASSPPIKNEQFF
TGTGCCAGCTCACCACCGATCAAGAATGAGCAGTTCTTC
>TRBJ1-1|.|TRBV18|many
CASSPQRGGSTEAFF
TGTGCCAGCTCACCACAAAGAGGGGGGAGCACTGAAGCTTTCTTT
>TRBJ2-1|.|TRBV28|many
CASSPPHAEVQFF
TGTGCCAGCAGTCCGCCCCATGCGGAGGTACAGTTCTTC
>TRBJ2-1|.|TRBV19|few
CASSIDMANEQFF
TGTGCCAGTAGTATAGATATGGCCAATGAGCAGTTCTTC